The T cell receptor beta chain under discussion was sequenced for a study of control samples from healthy donors and cancer patients. The CDR3 has 12 residues. CDR1 and CDR2 from the germline V gene are SGHTA and FQGNSA. Trimming removed 4 bases at V and 8 bases at J, with 11 bases between. This table comes from immunoSEQ multiplex PCR, and its TCRdb copy is limited to in-frame clones, with some not included. The sample carries 100,000 to 150,000 clones, more than 75% recorded once. This TCR was sampled from a man between 18 and 29 years old in good health. This chain uses TRBV7-2 with TRBJ2-5, with a possible D match to TRBD1 (6 bases). The source material was blood. The CDR3 region is CASSSTGFTQYF. The CDR3 DNA reads TGTGCCAGCAGCTCTACAGGGTTCACCCAGTACTTC. The complete variable domain, with remaining parts taken from reference TRBV7-2 and TRBJ2-5, reads GAGVSQSPSNKVTEKGKDVELRCDPISGHTALYWYRQSLGQGLEFLIYFQGNSAPDKSGLPSDRFSAERTGGSVSTLTIQRTQQEDSAVYLCASSSTGFTQYFGPGTRLLVL.